A selection of T cell receptor beta chains follows, all from one sample in a study of monozygotic twins with inflammatory bowel disease. Reanalyzing the 5' RACE reads, TCRdb keeps one entry per CDR3 protein, without DNA. Here the sample table reports 200,000 to 250,000 distinct CDR3 sequences. The material sequenced was blood. The receptors originated from a human donor with ulcerative colitis or Crohn's disease, or a healthy co-twin of an affected twin (not recorded which). Both conserved end residues are part of each CDR3.

J gene: TRBJ1-5; V gene: TRBV15; CDR3 protein: CATSQRTVINQPQHF
J gene: TRBJ1-1; V gene: TRBV25-1; CDR3 protein: CASSELSRGTNTEAFF
J gene: TRBJ2-1; V gene: TRBV10-3; CDR3 protein: CDTSELDRGPYNEQFF
J gene: TRBJ1-5; V gene: TRBV12-3/TRBV12-4; CDR3 protein: CASSLDYQPQHF
J gene: TRBJ2-7; V gene: TRBV18; CDR3 protein: CASSVDRGDYEQYF
J gene: TRBJ2-1; V gene: TRBV5-1; CDR3 protein: CASSLGQGLNNEQFF
J gene: TRBJ2-7; V gene: TRBV11-1; CDR3 protein: CASSLWRQSGEQYF
J gene: TRBJ1-2; V gene: TRBV20-1; CDR3 protein: CSAGGVNYGYTF
J gene: TRBJ1-2; V gene: TRBV12-3/TRBV12-4; CDR3 protein: CASSDDNYGYTF
J gene: TRBJ2-7; V gene: TRBV10-2; CDR3 protein: CATTIWTDSAAYEQYF
J gene: TRBJ2-1; V gene: TRBV5-1; CDR3 protein: CASSGGGPYNEQFF
J gene: TRBJ1-4; V gene: TRBV2; CDR3 protein: CASSGATTAFNEKLFF
J gene: TRBJ2-2; V gene: TRBV18; CDR3 protein: CASSPKGNTGELFF
J gene: TRBJ1-1; V gene: TRBV3-1; CDR3 protein: CASSQESQGTEAFF
J gene: TRBJ2-7; V gene: TRBV20-1; CDR3 protein: CSARNSPGRPSYEQYF
J gene: TRBJ1-1; V gene: TRBV7-9; CDR3 protein: CASSLDLNTEAFF
J gene: TRBJ1-6; V gene: TRBV4-1; CDR3 protein: CASSQGRQGHSPLHF
J gene: TRBJ2-7; V gene: TRBV6-5; CDR3 protein: CASMSGGFQQYF
J gene: TRBJ2-7; V gene: TRBV7-9; CDR3 protein: CASRARGSSSYEQYF
J gene: TRBJ1-6; V gene: TRBV9; CDR3 protein: CASSPSSSYNSPLHF